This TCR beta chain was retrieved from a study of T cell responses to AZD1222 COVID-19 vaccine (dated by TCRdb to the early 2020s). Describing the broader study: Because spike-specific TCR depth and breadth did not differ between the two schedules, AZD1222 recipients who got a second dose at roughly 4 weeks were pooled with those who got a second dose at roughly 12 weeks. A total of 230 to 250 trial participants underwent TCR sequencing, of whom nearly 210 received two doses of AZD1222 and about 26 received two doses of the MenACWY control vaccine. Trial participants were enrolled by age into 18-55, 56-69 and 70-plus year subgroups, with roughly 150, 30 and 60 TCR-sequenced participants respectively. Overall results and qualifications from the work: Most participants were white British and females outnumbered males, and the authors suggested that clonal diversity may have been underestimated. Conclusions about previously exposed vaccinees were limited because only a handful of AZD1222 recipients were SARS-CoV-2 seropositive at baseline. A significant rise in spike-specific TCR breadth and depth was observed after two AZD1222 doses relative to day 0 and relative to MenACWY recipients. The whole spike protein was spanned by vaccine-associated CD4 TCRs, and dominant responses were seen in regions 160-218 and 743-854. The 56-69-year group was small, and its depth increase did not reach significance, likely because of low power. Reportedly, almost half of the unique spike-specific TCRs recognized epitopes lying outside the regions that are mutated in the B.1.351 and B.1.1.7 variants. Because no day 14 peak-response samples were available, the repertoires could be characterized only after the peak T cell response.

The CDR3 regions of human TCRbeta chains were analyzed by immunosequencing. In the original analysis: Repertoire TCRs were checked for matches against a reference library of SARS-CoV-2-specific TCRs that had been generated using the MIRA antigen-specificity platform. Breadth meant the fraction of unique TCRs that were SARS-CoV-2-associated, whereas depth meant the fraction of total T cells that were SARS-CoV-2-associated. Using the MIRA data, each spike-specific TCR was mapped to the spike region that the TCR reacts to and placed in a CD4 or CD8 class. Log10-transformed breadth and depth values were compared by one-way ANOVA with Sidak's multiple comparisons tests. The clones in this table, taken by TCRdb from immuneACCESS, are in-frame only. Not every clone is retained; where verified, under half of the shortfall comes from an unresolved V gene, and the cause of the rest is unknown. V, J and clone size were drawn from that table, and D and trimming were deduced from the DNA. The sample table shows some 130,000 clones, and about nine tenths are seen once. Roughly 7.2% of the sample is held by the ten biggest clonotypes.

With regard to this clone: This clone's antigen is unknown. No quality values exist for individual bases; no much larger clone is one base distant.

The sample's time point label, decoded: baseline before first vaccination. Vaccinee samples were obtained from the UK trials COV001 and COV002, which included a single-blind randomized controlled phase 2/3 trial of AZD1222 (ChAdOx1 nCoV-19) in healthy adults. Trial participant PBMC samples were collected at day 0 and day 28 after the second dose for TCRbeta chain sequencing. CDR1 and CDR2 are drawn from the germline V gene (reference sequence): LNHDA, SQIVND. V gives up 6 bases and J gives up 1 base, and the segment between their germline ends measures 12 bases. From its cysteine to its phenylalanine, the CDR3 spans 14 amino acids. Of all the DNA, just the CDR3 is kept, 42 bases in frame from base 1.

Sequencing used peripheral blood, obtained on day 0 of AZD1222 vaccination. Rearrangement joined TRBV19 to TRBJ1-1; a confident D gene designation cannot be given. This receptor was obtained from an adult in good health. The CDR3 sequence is CASSFREPNTEAFF. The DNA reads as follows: TGTGCCAGTAGCTTCCGGGAGCCGAACACTGAAGCTTTCTTT.